This T cell receptor beta chain was captured by sequencing in a study of early T cells in non-severe SARS-CoV-2 infection. TCRdb used MiXCR to reprocess the 5' RACE reads, holding one entry per CDR3 protein. The data contain 80,000 or so distinct CDR3 sequences, 5.5% to 7.5% of them singletons. In its sample, this clonotype was seen a few times. Germline CDR1 LNHDA, CDR2 SQIVND (reference sequence). The CDR3 has 12 residues. V was shortened by 2 bases and J by 10 bases, with 9 bases between the two germline ends. This receptor was identified in an adult who was a healthcare worker with PCR-confirmed SARS-CoV-2 infection or an uninfected control (not recorded which). The chain joins TRBV19 to TRBJ2-1; D is undetermined. The sample taken for sequencing was whole blood. The CDR3 spells CASSISVGEQFF. Here the CDR3 DNA reads TGTGCCAGTAGTATAAGTGTTGGGGAGCAGTTCTTC.